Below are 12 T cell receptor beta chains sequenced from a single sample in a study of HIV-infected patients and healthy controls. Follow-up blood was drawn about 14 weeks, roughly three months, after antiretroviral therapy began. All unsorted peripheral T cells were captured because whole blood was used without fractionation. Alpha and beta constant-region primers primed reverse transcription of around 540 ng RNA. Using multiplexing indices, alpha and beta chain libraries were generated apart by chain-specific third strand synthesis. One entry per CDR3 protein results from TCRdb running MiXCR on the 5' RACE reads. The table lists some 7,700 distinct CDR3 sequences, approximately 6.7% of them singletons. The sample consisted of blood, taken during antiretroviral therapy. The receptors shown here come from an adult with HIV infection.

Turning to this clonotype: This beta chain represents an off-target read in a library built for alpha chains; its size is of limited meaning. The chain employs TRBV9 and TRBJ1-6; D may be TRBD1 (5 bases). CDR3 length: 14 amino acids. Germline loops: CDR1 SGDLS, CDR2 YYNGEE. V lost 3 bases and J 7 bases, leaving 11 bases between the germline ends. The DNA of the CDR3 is TGTGCCAGCAGCGAGGGAGAGGGGAATTCACCCCTCCACTTT. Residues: CASSEGEGNSPLHF.

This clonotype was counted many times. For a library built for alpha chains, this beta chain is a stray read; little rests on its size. The CDR3 DNA reads as TGTGCCATCAGTGAGCTACAGGATTCACCCCTCCACTTT. This translates into CAISELQDSPLHF. The chain carries TRBV10-3 and TRBJ1-6; a possible D gene is TRBD1 (5 bases). CDR3 size: 13 residues. The V gene's germline CDR1 is ENHRY and CDR2 SYGVKD. Deletions cut 2 bases from V and 8 bases from J, with 7 bases between.

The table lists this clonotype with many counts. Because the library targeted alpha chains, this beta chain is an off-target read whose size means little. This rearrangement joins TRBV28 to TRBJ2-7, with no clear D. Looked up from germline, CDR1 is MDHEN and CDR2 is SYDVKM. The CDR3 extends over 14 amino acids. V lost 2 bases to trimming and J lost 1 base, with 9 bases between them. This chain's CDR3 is CASSLVLASYEQYF. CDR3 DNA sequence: TGTGCCAGCAGTTTAGTCTTGGCTTCCTACGAGCAGTACTTC.

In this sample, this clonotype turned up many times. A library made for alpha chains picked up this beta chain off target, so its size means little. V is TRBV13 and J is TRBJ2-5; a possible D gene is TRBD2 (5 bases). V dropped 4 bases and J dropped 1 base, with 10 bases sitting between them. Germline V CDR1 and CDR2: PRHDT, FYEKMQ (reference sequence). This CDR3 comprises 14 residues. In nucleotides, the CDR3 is TGTGCCAGCAGCTCAAGGACTTTCCAAGAGACCCAGTACTTC. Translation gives CASSSRTFQETQYF.

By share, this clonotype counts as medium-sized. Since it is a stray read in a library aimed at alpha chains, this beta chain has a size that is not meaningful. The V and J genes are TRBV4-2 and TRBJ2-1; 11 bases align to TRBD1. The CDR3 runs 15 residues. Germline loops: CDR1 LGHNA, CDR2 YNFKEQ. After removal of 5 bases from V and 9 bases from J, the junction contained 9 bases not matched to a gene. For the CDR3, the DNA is TGTGCCAGCAGCTCCCGGGACAGGGGGTTCGGTGAGCAGTTCTTC. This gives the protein CASSSRDRGFGEQFF.

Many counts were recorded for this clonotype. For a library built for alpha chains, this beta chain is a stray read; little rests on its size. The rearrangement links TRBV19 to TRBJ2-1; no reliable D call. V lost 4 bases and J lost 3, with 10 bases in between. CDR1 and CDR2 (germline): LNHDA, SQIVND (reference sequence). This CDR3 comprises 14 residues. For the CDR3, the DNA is TGTGCCAGTAGTAGACGAGGTCGCTACAATGAGCAGTTCTTC. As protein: CASSRRGRYNEQFF.

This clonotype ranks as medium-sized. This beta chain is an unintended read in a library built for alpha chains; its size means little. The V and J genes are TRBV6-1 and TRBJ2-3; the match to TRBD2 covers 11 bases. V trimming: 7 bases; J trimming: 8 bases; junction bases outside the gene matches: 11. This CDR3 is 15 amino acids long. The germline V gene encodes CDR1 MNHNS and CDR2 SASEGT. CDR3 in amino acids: CASTETSGIFGTQYF. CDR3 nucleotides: TGTGCCAGCACCGAGACTAGCGGGATATTCGGTACGCAGTATTTT.

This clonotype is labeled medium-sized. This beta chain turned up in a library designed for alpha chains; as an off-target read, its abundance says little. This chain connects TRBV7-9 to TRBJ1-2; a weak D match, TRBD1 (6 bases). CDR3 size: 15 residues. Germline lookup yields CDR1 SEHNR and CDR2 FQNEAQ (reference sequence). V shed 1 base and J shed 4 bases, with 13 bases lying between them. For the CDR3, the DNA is TGTGCCAGCAGCTTAGAGGGGGTAGGGACCTATGGCTACACCTTC. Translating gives CASSLEGVGTYGYTF.

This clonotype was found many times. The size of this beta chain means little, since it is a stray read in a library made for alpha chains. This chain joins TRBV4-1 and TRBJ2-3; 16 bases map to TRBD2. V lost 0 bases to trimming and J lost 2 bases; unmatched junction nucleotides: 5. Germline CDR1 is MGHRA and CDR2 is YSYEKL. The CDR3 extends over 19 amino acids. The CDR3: CASSQEGLAGGHDTDTQYF. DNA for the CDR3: TGCGCCAGCAGCCAAGAGGGACTAGCGGGAGGGCACGACACAGATACGCAGTATTTT.

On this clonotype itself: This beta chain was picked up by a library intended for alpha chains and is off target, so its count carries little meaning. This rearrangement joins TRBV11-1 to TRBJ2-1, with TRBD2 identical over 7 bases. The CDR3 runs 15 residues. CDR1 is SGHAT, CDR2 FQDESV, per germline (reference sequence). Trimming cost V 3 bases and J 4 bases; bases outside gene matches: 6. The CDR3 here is CASSFRTSEYNEQFF. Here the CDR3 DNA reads TGTGCCAGCAGCTTTAGAACTAGCGAGTACAATGAGCAGTTCTTC.

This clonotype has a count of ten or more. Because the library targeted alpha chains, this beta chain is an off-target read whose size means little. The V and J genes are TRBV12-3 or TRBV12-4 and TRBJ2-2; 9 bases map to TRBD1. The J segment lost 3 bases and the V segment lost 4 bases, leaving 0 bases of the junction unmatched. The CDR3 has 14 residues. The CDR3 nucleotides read TGTGCCAGCAGTTGGGACAGGGACACCGGGGAGCTGTTTTTT. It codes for CASSWDRDTGELFF.

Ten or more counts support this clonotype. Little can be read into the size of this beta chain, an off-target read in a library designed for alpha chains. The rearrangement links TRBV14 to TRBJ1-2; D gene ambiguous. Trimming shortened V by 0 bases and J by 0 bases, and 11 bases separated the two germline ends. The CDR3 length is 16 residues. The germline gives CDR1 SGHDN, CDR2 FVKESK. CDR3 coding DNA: TGTGCCAGCAGCCAAGATTTAGAGGCGGCTAACTATGGCTACACCTTC. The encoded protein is CASSQDLEAANYGYTF.